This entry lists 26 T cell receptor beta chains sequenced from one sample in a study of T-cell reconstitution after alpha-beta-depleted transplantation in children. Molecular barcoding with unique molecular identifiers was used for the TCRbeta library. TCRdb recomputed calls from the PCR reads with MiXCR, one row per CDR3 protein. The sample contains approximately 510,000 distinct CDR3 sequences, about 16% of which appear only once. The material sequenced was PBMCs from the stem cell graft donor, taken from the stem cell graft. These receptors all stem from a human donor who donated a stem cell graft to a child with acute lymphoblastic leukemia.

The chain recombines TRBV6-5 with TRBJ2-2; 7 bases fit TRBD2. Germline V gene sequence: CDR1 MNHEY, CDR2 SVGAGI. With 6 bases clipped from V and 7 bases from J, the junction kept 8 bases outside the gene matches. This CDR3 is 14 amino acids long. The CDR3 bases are TGTGCCAGCAGCTTCGGGAGGAAAGGCGGGGAGCTGTTTTTT. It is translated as CASSFGRKGGELFF.

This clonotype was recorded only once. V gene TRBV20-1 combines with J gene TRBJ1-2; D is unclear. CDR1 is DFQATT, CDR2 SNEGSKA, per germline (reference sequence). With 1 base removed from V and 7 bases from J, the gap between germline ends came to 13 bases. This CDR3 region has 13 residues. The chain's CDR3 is CSARVGTNTGYTF. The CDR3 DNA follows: TGCAGTGCTAGAGTGGGAACCAATACTGGCTACACCTTC.

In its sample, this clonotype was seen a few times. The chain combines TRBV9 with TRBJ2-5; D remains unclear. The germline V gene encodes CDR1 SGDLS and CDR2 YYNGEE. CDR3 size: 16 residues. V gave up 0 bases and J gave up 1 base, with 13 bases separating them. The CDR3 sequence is CASSVDLGLSQETQYF. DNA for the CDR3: TGTGCCAGCAGCGTAGATTTGGGTTTGAGCCAAGAGACCCAGTACTTC.

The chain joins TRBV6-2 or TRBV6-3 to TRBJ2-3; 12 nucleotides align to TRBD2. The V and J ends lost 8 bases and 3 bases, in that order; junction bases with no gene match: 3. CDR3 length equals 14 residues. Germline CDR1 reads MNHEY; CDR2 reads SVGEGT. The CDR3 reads CASGTSGRTDTQYF. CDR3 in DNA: TGTGCCAGCGGCACTAGCGGGAGGACAGATACGCAGTATTTT.

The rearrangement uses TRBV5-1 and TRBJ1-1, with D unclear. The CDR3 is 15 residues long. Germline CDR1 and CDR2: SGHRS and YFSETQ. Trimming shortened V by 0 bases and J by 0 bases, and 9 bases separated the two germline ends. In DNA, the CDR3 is TGCGCCAGCAGCTTGGCCGGAAGTATGAACACTGAAGCTTTCTTT. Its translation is CASSLAGSMNTEAFF.

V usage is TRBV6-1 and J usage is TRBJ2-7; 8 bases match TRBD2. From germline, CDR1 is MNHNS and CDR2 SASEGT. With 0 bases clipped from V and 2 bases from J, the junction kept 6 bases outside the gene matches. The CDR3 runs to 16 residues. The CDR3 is CASSEARGTSPYEQYF. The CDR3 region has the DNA TGTGCCAGCAGTGAAGCGCGAGGGACTAGTCCCTACGAGCAGTACTTC.

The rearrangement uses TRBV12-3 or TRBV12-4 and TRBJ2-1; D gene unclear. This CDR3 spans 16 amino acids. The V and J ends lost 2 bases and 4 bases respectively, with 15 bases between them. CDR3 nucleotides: TGTGCCAGCAGTTTAAGCCGCGACGCCTTTTACAATGAGCAGTTCTTC. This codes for CASSLSRDAFYNEQFF.

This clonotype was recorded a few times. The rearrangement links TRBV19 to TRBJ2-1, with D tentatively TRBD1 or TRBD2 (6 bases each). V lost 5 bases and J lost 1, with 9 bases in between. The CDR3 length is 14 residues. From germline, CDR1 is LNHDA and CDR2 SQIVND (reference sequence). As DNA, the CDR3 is TGTGCCAGTAGTTGGGGGGCATCCTACAATGAGCAGTTCTTC. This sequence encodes CASSWGASYNEQFF.

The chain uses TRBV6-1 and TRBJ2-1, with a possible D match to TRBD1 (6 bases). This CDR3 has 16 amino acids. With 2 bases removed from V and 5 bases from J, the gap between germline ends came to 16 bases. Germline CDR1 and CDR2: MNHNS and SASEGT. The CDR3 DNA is TGTGCCAGCAGTGAATGGGTCGACAGGTACAACAATGAGCAGTTCTTC. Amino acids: CASSEWVDRYNNEQFF.

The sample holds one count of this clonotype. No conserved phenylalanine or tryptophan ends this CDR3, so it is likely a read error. The CDR3 is CASSVGLAGGPGVLNEQFL. The CDR3 nucleotides are TGTGCCAGCAGCGTAGGACTAGCGGGAGGGCCTGGTGTGTTGAATGAGCAGTTCTTG. The chain joins TRBV9 to TRBJ2-1, with 14 bases that match TRBD2. The V gene end was trimmed by 0 bases and the J gene end by 7 bases; junction bases not matched to a gene: 12. This CDR3 has 19 amino acids. Per germline, CDR1 SGDLS and CDR2 YYNGEE.

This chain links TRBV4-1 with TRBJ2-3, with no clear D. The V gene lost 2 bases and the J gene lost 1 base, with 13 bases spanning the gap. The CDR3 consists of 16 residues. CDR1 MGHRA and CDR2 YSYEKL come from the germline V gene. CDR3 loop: CASSQFSTRRTDTQYF. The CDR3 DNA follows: TGCGCCAGCAGCCAATTCTCTACCCGACGCACAGATACGCAGTATTTT.

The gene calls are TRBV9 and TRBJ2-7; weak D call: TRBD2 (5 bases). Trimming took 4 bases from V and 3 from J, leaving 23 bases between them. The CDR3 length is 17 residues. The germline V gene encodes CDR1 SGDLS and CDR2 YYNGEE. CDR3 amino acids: CASSSRSGNRSIYEQYF. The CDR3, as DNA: TGTGCCAGCAGCTCACGCAGCGGCAACCGATCGATCTACGAGCAGTACTTC. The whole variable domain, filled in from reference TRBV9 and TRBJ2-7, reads DSGVTQTPKHLITATGQRVTLRCSPRSGDLSVYWYQQSLDQGLQFLIQYYNGEERAKGNILERFSAQQFPDLHSELNLSSLELGDSALYFCASSSRSGNRSIYEQYFGPGTRLTVT.

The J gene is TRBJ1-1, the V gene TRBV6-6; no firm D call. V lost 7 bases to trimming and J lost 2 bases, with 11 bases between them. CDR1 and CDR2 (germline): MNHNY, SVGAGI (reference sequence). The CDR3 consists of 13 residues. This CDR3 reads CASILRGNTEAFF. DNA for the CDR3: TGTGCCAGCATCCTACGGGGAAACACTGAAGCTTTCTTT.

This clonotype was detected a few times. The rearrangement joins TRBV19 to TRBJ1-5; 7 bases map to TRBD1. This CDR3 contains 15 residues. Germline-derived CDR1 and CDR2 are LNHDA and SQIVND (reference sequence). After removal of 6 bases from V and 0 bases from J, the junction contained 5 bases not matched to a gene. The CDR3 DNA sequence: TGTGCCAGTAGGAATCAGGGGGTTAGCAATCAGCCCCAGCATTTT. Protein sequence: CASRNQGVSNQPQHF.

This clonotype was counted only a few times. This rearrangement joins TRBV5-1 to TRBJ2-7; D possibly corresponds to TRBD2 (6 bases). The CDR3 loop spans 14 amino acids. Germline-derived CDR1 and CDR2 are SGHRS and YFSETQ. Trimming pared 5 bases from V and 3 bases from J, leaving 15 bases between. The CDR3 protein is CASSSSGRRYEQYF. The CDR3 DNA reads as TGCGCCAGCAGTAGTAGCGGACGCCGCTACGAGCAGTACTTC. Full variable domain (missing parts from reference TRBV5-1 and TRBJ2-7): KAGVTQTPRYLIKTRGQQVTLSCSPISGHRSVSWYQQTPGQGLQFLFEYFSETQRNKGNFPGRFSGRQFSNSRSEMNVSTLELGDSALYLCASSSSGRRYEQYFGPGTRLTVT.

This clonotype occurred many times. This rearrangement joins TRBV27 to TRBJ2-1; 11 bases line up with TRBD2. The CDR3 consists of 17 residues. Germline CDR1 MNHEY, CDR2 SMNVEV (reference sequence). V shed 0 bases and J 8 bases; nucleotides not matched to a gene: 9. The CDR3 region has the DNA TGTGCCAGCAGTTTATCAAATAGCGGGAGGGCCATTTATGAGCAGTTCTTC. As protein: CASSLSNSGRAIYEQFF.

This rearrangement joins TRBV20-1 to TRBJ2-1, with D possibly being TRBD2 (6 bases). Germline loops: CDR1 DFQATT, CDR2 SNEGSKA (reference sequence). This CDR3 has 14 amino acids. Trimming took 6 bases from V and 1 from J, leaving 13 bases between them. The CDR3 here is CSAERERSYNEQFF. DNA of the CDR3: TGCAGTGCAGAACGGGAGAGGTCCTACAATGAGCAGTTCTTC.

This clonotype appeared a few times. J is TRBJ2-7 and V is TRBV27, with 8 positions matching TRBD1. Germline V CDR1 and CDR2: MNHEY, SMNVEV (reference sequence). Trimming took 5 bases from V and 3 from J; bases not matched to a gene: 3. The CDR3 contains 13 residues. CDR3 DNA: TGTGCCAGCAGTGTTACAGGGGGCTACGAGCAGTACTTC. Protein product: CASSVTGGYEQYF.

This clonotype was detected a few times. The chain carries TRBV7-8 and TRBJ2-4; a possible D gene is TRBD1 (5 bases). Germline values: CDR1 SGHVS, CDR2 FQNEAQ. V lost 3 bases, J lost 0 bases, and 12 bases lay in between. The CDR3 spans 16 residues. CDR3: CASSLGLPVAKNIQYF. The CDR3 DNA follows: TGTGCCAGCAGCTTGGGGCTACCCGTAGCCAAAAACATTCAGTACTTC.

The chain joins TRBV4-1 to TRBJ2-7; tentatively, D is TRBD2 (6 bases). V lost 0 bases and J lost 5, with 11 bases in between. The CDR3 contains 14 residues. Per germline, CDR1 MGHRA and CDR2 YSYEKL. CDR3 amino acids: CASSQDPGGNEQYF. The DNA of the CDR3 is TGCGCCAGCAGCCAAGATCCCGGAGGGAACGAGCAGTACTTC.

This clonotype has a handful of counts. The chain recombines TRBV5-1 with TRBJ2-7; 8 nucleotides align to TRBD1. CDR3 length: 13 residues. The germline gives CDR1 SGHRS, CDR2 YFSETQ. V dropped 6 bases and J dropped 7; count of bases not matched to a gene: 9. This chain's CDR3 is CASIRGPNEEQYF. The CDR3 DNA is TGCGCCAGCATCAGGGGGCCAAACGAAGAGCAGTACTTC.

This chain's CDR3 is CASSPKNGGAFF. The CDR3 DNA follows: TGTGCCAGCAGCCCGAAGAATGGCGGAGCTTTCTTT. This sequence joins TRBV7-9 and TRBJ1-1; D is ambiguous. The V gene lost 5 bases and the J gene lost 10 bases, with 14 bases spanning the gap. The CDR3 is made up of 12 amino acids. The germline V gene has CDR1 SEHNR and CDR2 FQNEAQ (reference sequence).

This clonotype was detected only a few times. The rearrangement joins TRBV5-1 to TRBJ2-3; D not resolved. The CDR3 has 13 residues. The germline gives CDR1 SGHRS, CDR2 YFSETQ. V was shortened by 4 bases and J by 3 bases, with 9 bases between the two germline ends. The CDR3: CASSVGMTDTQYF. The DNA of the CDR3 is TGCGCCAGCAGCGTGGGAATGACAGATACGCAGTATTTT.

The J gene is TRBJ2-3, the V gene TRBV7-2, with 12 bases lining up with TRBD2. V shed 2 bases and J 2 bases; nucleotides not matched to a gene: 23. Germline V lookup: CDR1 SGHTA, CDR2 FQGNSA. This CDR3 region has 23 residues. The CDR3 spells CASSLRWLYRSSGRAGSTDTQYF. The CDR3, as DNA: TGTGCCAGCAGCTTACGGTGGTTATATAGGTCTAGCGGGAGGGCCGGGTCCACAGATACGCAGTATTTT.

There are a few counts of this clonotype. The CDR3 region has the DNA TGCGCCAGCAGCCCACGCGGGACTAGCGAGGACAATGAGCAGTTCTTC. Its translation is CASSPRGTSEDNEQFF. The chain joins TRBV5-1 to TRBJ2-1, with 10 bases fitting TRBD2. CDR3 length: 16 amino acids. CDR1 is SGHRS and CDR2 is YFSETQ in the germline V gene. The ends lost 4 bases at V and 5 bases at J; junction bases unmatched: 9.

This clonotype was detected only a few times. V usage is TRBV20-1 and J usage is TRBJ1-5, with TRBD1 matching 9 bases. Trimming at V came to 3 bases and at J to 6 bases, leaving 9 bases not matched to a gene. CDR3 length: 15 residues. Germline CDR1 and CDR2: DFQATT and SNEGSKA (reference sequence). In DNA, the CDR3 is TGCAGTGCTAGCGAATCGGACAGGGGAGGTCAGCCCCAGCATTTT. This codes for CSASESDRGGQPQHF.